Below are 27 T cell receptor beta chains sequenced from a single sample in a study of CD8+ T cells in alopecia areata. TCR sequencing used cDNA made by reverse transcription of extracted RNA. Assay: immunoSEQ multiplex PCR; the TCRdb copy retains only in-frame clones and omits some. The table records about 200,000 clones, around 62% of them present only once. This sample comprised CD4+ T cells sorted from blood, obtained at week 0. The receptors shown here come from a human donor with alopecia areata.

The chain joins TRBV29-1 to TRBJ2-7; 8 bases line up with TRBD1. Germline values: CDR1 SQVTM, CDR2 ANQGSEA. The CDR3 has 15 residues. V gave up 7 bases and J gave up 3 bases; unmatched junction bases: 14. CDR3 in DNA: TGCAGCGGGACAAACAAAGGGGGGACAGGCTACGAGCAGTACTTC. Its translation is CSGTNKGGTGYEQYF.

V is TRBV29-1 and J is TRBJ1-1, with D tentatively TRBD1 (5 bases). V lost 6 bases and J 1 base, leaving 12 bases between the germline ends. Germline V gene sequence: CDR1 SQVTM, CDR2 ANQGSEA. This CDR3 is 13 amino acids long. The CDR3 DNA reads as TGCAGCGTCCCGGGGGGTTCGAACACTGAAGCTTTCTTT. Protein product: CSVPGGSNTEAFF. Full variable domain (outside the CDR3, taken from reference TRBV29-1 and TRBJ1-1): SAVISQKPSRDICQRGTSLTIQCQVDSQVTMMFWYRQQPGQSLTLIATANQGSEATYESGFVIDKFPISRPNLTFSTLTVSNMSPEDSSIYLCSVPGGSNTEAFFGQGTRLTVV.

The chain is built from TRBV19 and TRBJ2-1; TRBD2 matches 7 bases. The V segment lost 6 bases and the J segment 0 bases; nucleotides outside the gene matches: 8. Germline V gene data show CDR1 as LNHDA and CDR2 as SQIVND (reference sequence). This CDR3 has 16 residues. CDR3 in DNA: TGTGCCAGTAGCGGGGGAGGGCCCCGCTCCTACAATGAGCAGTTCTTC. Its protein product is CASSGGGPRSYNEQFF. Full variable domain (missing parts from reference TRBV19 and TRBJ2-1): DGGITQSPKYLFRKEGQNVTLSCEQNLNHDAMYWYRQDPGQGLRLIYYSQIVNDFQKGDIAEGYSVSREKKESFPLTVTSAQKNPTAFYLCASSGGGPRSYNEQFFGPGTRLTVL.

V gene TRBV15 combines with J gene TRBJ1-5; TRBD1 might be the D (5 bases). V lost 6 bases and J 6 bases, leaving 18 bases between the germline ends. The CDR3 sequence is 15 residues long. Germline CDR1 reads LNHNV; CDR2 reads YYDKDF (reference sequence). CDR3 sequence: CATRFSVGAAQPQHF. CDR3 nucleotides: TGTGCCACCAGATTCTCCGTCGGGGCAGCTCAGCCCCAGCATTTT.

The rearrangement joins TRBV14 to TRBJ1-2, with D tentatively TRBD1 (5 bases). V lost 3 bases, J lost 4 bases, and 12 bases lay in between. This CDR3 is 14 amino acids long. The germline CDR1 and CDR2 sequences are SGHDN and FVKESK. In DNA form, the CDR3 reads TGTGCCAGCAGCCACTCGGGACCGATCTATGGCTACACCTTC. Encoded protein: CASSHSGPIYGYTF.

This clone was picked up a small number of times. CDR3 DNA: TGTGCCAGTAGCAACTCACAGGGGAGGTATGGCTACACCTTC. This encodes CASSNSQGRYGYTF. The chain employs TRBV19 and TRBJ1-2, with 7 bases aligning to TRBD1. This CDR3 spans 14 amino acids. Trimming at V came to 6 bases and at J to 5 bases, leaving 9 bases not matched to a gene. The germline gives CDR1 LNHDA, CDR2 SQIVND (reference sequence). Complete variable domain (other parts from reference TRBV19 and TRBJ1-2): DGGITQSPKYLFRKEGQNVTLSCEQNLNHDAMYWYRQDPGQGLRLIYYSQIVNDFQKGDIAEGYSVSREKKESFPLTVTSAQKNPTAFYLCASSNSQGRYGYTFGSGTRLTVV.

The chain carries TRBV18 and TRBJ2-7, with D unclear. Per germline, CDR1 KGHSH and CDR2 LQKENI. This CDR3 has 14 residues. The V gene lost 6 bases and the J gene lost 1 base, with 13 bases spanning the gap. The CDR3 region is CASSSPEQSYEQYF. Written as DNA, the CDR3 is TGTGCCAGCTCCTCCCCGGAGCAGTCCTACGAGCAGTACTTC.

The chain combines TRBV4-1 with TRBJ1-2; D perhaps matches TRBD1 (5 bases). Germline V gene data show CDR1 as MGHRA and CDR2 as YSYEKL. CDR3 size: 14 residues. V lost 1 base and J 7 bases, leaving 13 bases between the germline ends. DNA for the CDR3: TGCGCCAGCAGCCAAGTTACAGGAAATCTTGGCTACACCTTC. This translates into CASSQVTGNLGYTF.

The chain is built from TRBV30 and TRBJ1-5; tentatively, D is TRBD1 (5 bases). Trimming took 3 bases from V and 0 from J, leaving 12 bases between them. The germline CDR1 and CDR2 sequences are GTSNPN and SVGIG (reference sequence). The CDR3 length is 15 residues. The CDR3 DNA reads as TGTGCCTGGAGAGCCCGGGGACTTAGCAATCAGCCCCAGCATTTT. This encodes CAWRARGLSNQPQHF.

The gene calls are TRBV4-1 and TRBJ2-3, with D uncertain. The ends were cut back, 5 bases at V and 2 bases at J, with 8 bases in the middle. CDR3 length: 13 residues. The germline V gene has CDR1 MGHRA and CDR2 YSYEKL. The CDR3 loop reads CASSMTFTDTQYF. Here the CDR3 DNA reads TGCGCCAGCAGCATGACCTTCACAGATACGCAGTATTTT.

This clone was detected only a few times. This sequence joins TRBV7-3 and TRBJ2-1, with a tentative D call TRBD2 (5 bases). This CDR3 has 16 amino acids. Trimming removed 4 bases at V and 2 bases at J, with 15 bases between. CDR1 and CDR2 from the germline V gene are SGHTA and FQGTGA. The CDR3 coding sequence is TGTGCCAGCAGCTCCCCAGAGGGCTTAGCCTACAATGAGCAGTTCTTC. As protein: CASSSPEGLAYNEQFF.

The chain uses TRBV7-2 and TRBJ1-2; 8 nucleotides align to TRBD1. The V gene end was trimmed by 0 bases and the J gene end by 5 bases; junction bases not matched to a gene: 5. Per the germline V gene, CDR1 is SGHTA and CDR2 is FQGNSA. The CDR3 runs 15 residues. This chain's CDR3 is CASSLAAGGVYGYTF. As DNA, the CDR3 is TGTGCCAGCAGCTTAGCAGCAGGGGGCGTGTATGGCTACACCTTC.

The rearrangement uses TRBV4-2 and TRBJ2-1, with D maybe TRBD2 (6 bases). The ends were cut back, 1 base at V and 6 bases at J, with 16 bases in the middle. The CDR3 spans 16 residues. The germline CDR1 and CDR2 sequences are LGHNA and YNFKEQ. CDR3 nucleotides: TGTGCCAGCAGCCAAGGGTGGGCTAGCGATGGCAATGAGCAGTTCTTC. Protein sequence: CASSQGWASDGNEQFF.

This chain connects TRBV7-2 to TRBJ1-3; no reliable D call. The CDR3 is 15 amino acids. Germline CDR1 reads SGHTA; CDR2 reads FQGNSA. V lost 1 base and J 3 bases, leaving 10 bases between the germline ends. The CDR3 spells CASSLGWTLGNTIYF. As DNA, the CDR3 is TGTGCCAGCAGCTTAGGGTGGACCCTTGGAAACACCATATATTTT.

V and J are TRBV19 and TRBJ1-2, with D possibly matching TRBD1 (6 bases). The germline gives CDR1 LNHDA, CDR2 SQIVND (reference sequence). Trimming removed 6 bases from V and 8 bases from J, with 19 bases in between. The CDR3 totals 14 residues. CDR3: CASRREGGSRGYTF. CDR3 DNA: TGTGCCAGTAGAAGAGAAGGGGGGTCGCGGGGCTACACCTTC.

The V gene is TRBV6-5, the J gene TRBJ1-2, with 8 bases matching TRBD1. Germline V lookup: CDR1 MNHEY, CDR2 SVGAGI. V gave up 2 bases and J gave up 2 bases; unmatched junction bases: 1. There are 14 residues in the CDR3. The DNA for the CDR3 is TGTGCCAGCAGTTACGACAGGGGCAACTATGGCTACACCTTC. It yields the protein CASSYDRGNYGYTF.

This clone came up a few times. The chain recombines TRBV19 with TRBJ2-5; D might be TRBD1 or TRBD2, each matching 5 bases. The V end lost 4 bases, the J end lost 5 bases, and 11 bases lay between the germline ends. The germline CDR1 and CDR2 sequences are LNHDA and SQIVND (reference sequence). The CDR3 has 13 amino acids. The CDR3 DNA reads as TGTGCCAGTAGTACCGGGGCCCGGGAGACCCAGTACTTC. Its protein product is CASSTGARETQYF.

The CDR3 nucleotides are TGTGCCAGCAGGTTGACAGGGTCCTACGAGCAGTACTTC. It codes for CASRLTGSYEQYF. The rearrangement uses TRBV7-8 and TRBJ2-7, with 7 positions matching TRBD1. V dropped 6 bases and J dropped 1; count of bases not matched to a gene: 3. CDR3 length: 13 amino acids. CDR1 SGHVS and CDR2 FQNEAQ come from the germline V gene.

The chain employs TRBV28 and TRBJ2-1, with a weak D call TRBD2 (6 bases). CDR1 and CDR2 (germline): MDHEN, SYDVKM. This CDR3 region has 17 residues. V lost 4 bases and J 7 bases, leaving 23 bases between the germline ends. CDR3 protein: CASSSPDPRASVNEQFF. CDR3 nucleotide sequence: TGTGCCAGCAGTTCGCCGGACCCCCGGGCTAGCGTAAATGAGCAGTTCTTC.

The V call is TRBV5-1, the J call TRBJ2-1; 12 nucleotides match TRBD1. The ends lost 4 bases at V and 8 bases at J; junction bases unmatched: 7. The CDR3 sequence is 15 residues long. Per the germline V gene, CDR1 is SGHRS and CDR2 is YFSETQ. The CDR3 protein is CASSRTGTGGDEQFF. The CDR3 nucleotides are TGCGCCAGCAGCAGAACCGGGACAGGGGGCGATGAGCAGTTCTTC.

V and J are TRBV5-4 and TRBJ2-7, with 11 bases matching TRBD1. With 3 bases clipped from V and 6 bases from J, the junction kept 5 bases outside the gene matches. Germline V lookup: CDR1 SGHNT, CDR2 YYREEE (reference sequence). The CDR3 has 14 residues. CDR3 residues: CASSYGTGGGEQYF. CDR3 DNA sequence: TGTGCCAGCAGCTATGGGACAGGGGGAGGCGAGCAGTACTTC.

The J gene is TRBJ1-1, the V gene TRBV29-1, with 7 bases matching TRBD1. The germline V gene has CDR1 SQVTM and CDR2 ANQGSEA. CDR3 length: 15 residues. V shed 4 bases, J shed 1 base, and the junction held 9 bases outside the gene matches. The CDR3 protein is CSVVGRAGGNTEAFF. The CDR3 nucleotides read TGCAGCGTTGTTGGTCGGGCAGGGGGGAACACTGAAGCTTTCTTT.

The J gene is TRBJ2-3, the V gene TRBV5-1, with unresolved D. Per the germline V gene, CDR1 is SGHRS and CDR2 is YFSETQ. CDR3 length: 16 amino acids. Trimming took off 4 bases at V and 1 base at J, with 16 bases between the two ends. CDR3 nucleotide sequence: TGCGCCAGCAGCCATTCACCAACAAGGGGCACAGATACGCAGTATTTT. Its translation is CASSHSPTRGTDTQYF.

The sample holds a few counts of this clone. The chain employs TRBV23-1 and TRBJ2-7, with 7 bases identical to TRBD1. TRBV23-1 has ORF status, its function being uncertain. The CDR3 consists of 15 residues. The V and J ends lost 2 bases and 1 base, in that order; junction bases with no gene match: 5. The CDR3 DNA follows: TGCGCCAGCAGTCAACCGGGACAGCGTTCCTACGAGCAGTACTTC. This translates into CASSQPGQRSYEQYF.

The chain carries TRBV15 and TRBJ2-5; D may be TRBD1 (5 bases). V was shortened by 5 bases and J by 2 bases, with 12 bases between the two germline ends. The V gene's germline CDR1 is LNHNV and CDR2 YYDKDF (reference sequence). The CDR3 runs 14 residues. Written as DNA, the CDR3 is TGTGCCACCAGCCCCATGGGGCCTCAAGAGACCCAGTACTTC. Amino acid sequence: CATSPMGPQETQYF.

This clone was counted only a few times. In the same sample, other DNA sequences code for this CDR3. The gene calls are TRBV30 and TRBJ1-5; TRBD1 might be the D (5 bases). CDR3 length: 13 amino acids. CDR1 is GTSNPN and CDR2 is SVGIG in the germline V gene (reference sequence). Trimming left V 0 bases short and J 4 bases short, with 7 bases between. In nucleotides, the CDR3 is TGTGCCTGGAGTGTATCAGGGAATCAGCCCCAGCATTTT. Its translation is CAWSVSGNQPQHF.

CDR3 residues: CASSFLDRLSTDTQYF. DNA of the CDR3: TGTGCCAGCAGCTTCCTTGACAGGCTGAGCACAGATACGCAGTATTTT. V and J are TRBV5-6 and TRBJ2-3; D perhaps matches TRBD1 (6 bases). The CDR3 extends over 16 amino acids. V was shortened by 2 bases and J by 0 bases, with 13 bases between the two germline ends. Germline V lookup: CDR1 SGHDT, CDR2 YYEEEE.